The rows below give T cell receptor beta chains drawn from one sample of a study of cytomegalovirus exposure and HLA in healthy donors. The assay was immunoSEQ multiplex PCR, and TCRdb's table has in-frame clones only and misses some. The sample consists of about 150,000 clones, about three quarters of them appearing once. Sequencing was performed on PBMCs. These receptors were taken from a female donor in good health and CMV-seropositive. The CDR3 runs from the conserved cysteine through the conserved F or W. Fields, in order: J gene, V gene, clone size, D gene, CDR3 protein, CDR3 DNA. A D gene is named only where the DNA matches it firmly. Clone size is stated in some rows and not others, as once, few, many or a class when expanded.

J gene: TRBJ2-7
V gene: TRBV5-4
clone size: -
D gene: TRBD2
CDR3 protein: CASSLVPGTSGPEQYF
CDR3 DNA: TGTGCCAGCAGCTTGGTTCCGGGGACTAGCGGTCCCGAGCAGTACTTC

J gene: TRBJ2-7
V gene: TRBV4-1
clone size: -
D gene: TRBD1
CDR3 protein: CASSRSPGQASYEQYF
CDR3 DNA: TGCGCCAGCAGCCGGAGTCCGGGACAGGCCTCCTACGAGCAGTACTTC

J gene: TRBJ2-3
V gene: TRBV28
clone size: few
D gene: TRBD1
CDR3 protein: CASSWGQFSTDTQYF
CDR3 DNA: TGTGCCAGCAGCTGGGGACAGTTCAGCACAGATACGCAGTATTTT

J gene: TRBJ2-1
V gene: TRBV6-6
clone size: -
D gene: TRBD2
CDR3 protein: CASSYGGRVTYNEQFF
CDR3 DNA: TGTGCCAGCAGTTACGGCGGGAGGGTCACCTACAATGAGCAGTTCTTC

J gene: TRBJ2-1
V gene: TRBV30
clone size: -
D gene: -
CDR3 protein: CAWSEGATYNEQFF
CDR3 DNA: TGTGCCTGGTCCGAAGGGGCTACCTACAATGAGCAGTTCTTC

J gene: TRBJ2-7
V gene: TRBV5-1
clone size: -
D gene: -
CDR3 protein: CASSLAGQGYEQYF
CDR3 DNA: TGCGCCAGCAGCTTGGCCGGGCAGGGCTACGAGCAGTACTTC

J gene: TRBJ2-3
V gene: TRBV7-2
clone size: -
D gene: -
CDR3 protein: CASSLNWRGLTDTQYF
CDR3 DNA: TGTGCCAGCAGCTTAAATTGGAGGGGCTTGACAGATACGCAGTATTTT

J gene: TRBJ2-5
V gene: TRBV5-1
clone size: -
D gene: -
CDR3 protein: CASSSPGETQYF
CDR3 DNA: TGCGCCAGCAGCTCCCCGGGGGAGACCCAGTACTTC

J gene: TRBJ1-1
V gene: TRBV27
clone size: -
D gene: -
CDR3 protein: CASSPLTGYVTEAFF
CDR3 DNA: TGTGCCAGCAGTCCCTTAACAGGGTATGTCACTGAAGCTTTCTTT

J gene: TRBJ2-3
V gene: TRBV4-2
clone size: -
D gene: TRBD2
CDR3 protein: CASSQDGTSGSTDTQYF
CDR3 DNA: TGTGCCAGCAGCCAAGACGGGACTAGCGGAAGCACAGATACGCAGTATTTT

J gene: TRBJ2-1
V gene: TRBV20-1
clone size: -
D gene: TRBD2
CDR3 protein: CSARGGNEQFF
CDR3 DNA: TGCAGTGCTCGCGGGGGAAATGAGCAGTTCTTC

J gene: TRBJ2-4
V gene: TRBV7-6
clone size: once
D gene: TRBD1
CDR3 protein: CASSLYPQGQGRQENIQYF
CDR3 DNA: TGTGCCAGCAGCTTATATCCCCAAGGACAGGGAAGGCAGGAAAACATTCAGTACTTC

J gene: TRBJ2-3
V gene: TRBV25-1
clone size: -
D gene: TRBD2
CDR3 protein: CASSEFRLAGDSDTQYF
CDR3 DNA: TGTGCCAGCAGTGAATTTCGACTAGCGGGAGATTCAGATACGCAGTATTTT

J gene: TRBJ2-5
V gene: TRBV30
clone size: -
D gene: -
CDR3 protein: CAWSVKTTAGTQYF
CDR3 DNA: TGTGCCTGGAGTGTTAAAACCACCGCGGGGACCCAGTACTTC

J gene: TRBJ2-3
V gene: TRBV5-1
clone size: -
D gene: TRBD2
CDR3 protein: CASSLMLAGGTDTQYF
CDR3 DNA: TGCGCCAGCAGCTTGATGCTAGCGGGAGGAACAGATACGCAGTATTTT

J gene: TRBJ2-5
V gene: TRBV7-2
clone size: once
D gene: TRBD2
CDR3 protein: CASSLLDGGARETQYF
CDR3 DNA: TGTGCCAGCAGCTTACTTGACGGGGGGGCCCGAGAGACCCAGTACTTC

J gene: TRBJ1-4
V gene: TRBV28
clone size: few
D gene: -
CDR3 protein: CASSFWGGKLFF
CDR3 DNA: TGTGCCAGCAGTTTTTGGGGGGGTAAACTGTTTTTT

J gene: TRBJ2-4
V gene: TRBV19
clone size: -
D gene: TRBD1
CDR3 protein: CAIGTGGSIQYF
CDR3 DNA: TGTGCCATTGGGACAGGGGGCAGCATTCAGTACTTC

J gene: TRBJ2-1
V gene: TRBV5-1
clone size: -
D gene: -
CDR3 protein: CASSLGVAGARYNEQFF
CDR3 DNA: TGCGCCAGCAGCTTGGGGGTGGCGGGGGCTAGGTACAATGAGCAGTTCTTC

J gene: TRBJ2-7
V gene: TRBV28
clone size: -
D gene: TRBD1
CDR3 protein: CASSLGQVTYEQYF
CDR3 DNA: TGTGCCAGCAGTTTAGGACAGGTAACCTACGAGCAGTACTTC

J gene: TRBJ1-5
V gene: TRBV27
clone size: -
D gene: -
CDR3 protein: CASRLTGFNQPQHF
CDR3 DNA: TGTGCCAGCAGGCTCACAGGGTTCAATCAGCCCCAGCATTTT

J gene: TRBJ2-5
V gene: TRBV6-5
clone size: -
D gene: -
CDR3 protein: CASSYSPQGRETQYF
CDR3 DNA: TGTGCCAGCAGTTACTCGCCTCAGGGGCGGGAGACCCAGTACTTC

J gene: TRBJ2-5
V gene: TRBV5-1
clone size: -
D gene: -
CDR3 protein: CASSQGQPETQYF
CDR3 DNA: TGCGCCAGCAGCCAAGGACAGCCGGAGACCCAGTACTTC

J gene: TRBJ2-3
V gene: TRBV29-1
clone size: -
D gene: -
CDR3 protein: CSVESWGTDTQYF
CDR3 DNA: TGCAGCGTTGAATCCTGGGGCACAGATACGCAATATTTT

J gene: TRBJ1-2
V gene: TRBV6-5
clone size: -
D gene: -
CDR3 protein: CASSYGQGNYGYTF
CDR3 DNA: TGTGCCAGCAGTTACGGGCAGGGGAACTATGGCTACACCTTC

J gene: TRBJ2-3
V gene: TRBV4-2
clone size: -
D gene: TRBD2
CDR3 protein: CASSQDSAGETDTQYF
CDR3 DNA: TGTGCCAGCAGCCAAGATAGCGCGGGAGAGACAGATACGCAGTATTTT

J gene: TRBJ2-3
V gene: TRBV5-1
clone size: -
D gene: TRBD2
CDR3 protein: CASSLGPAGGPYTDTQYF
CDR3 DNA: TGCGCCAGCAGCTTGGGACCAGCGGGGGGACCCTACACAGATACGCAGTATTTT

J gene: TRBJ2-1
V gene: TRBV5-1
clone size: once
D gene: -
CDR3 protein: CASSLRAQRGNEQFF
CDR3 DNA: TGCGCCAGCAGCTTGAGGGCTCAACGCGGGAATGAGCAGTTCTTC

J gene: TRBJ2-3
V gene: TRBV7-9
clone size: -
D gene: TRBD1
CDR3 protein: CASSSGDREPDTQYF
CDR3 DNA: TGTGCCAGCAGCTCTGGGGACAGGGAGCCAGATACGCAGTATTTT

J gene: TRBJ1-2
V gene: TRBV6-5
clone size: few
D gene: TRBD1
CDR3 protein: CASSTQGSGYTF
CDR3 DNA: TGTGCCAGCAGTACACAGGGGAGTGGCTACACCTTC

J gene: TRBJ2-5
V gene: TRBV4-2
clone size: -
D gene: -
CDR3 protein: CASSQGGSYGTQYF
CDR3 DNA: TGTGCCAGCAGCCAAGGAGGGAGTTACGGGACCCAGTACTTC

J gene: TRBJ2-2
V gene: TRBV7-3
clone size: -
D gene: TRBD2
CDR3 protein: CASSLGLAGEGTGELFF
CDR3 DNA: TGTGCCAGCAGCTTGGGACTAGCGGGAGAAGGGACCGGGGAGCTGTTTTTT

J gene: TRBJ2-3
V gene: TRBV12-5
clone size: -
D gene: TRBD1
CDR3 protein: CASALDRGTDTQYF
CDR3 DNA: TGTGCTAGTGCCTTGGACAGGGGCACAGATACGCAGTATTTT

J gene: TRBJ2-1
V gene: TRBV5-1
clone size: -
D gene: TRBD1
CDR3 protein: CASSLYRGTGFNEQFF
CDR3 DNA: TGCGCCAGCAGCTTGTACCGTGGGACAGGGTTCAATGAGCAGTTCTTC

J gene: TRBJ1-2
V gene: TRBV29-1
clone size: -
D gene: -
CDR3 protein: CSVDLTSGNYGYTF
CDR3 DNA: TGCAGCGTTGACCTCACTTCAGGCAACTATGGCTACACCTTC

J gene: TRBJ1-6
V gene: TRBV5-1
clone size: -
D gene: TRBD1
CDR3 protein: CASSRAGRVDRDSPLHF
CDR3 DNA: TGCGCCAGCAGCCGGGCGGGGCGTGTAGACAGGGACTCACCCCTCCACTTT

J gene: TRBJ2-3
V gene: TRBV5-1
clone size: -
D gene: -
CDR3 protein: CASSEEGGADTQYF
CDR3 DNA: TGCGCCAGCAGCGAAGAGGGGGGGGCAGATACGCAGTATTTT

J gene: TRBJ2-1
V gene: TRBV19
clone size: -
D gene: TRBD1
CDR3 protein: CASSWGQGARNEQFF
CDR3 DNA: TGTGCCAGTAGCTGGGGACAGGGGGCAAGGAATGAGCAGTTCTTC

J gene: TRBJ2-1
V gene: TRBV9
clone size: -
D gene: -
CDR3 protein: CASSWRLARDEQFF
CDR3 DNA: TGTGCCAGCAGCTGGCGGCTAGCAAGGGATGAGCAGTTCTTC

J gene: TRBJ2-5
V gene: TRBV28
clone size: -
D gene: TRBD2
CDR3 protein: CASSLSGGGETQYF
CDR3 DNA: TGTGCCAGCAGTTTATCTGGCGGGGGAGAGACCCAGTACTTC

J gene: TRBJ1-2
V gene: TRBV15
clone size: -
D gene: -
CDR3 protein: CATSRDLARSSYTF
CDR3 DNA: TGTGCCACCAGCAGAGATCTCGCCAGGTCGAGCTACACCTTC

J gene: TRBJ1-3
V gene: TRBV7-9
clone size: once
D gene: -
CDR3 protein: CASSDDRSTTPGNTIYF
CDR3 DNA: TGTGCCAGCAGCGACGACAGGTCTACGACCCCTGGAAACACCATATATTTT

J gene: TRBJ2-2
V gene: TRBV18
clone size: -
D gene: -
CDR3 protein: CASSLKQGQSTGELFF
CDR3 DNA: TGTGCCAGCTCACTTAAACAGGGACAAAGCACCGGGGAGCTGTTTTTT

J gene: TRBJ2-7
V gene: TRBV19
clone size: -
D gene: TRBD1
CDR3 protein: CASSGTGTGFYEQYF
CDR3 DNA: TGTGCCAGTAGTGGAACCGGGACAGGATTCTACGAGCAGTACTTC

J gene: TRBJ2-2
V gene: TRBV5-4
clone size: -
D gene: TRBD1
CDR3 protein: CASSSGQRKDTGELFF
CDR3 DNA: TGTGCCAGCAGCTCGGGACAGCGAAAAGACACCGGGGAGCTGTTTTTT

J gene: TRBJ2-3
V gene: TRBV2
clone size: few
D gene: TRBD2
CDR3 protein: CASSEMGLAINTQYF
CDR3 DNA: TGTGCCAGCAGTGAAATGGGACTAGCGATAAATACGCAGTATTTT

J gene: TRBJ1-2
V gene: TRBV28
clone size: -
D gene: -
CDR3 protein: CASSPDRTDGYTF
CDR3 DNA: TGTGCCAGCAGCCCCGACAGGACCGATGGCTACACCTTC

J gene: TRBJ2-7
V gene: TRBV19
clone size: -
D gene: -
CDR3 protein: CASKGHASDSYEQYF
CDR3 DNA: TGTGCCAGCAAGGGACACGCCAGCGATTCCTACGAGCAGTACTTC